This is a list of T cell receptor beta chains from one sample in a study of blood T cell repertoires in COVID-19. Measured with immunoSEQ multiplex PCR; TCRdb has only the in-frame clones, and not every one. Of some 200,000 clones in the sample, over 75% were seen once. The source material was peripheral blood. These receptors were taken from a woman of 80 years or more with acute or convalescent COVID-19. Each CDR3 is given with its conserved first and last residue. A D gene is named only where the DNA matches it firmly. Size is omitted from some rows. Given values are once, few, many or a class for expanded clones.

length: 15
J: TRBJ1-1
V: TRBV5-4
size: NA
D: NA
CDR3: CASSLDSVMNTEAFF
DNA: TGTGCCAGCAGCTTGGATTCGGTAATGAACACTGAAGCTTTCTTT

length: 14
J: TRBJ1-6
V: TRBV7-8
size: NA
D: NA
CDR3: CASSLQVYNSPLHF
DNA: TGTGCCAGCAGCTTACAGGTCTATAATTCACCCCTCCACTTT

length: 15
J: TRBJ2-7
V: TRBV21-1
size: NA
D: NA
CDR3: CASSKGEGQGPEQYF
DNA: TGTGCCAGCAGCAAAGGGGAGGGACAGGGGCCCGAGCAGTACTTC

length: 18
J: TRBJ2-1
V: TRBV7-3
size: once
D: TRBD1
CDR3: CASSSLGGTGSSYNEQFF
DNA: TGTGCCAGCAGCTCCCTGGGTGGGACAGGGAGCTCCTACAATGAGCAGTTCTTC

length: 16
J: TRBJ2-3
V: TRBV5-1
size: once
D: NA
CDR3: CASSFISGSLTDTQYF
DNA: TGCGCCAGCAGCTTCATTAGCGGCTCCCTCACAGATACGCAGTATTTT

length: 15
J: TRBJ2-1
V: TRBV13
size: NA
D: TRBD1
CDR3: CASSDTGGSDNEQFF
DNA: TGTGCCAGCAGCGATACAGGGGGCTCGGACAATGAGCAGTTCTTC

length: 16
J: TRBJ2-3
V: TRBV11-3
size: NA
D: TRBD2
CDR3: CASSLGLAGFADTQYF
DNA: TGTGCCAGCAGCTTAGGACTAGCGGGATTCGCAGATACGCAGTATTTT

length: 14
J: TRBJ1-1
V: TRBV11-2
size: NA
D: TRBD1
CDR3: CASSLTGVGTEAFF
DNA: TGTGCCAGCAGCTTAACAGGGGTCGGCACTGAAGCTTTCTTT

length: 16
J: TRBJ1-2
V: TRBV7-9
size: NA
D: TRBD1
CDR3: CASSFEGARKSYGYTF
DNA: TGTGCCAGCAGCTTTGAGGGGGCGAGAAAGAGCTATGGCTACACCTTC

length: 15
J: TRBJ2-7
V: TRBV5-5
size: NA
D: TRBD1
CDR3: CASSLSQGAPYEQYF
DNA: TGTGCCAGCAGCTTGTCCCAGGGGGCCCCCTACGAGCAGTACTTC

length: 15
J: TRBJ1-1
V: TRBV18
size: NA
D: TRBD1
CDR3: CASSPPGQGWTEAFF
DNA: TGTGCCAGCTCACCACCTGGACAGGGTTGGACTGAAGCTTTCTTT

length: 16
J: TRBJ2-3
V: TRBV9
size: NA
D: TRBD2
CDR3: CASSVGLAGVADTQYF
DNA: TGTGCCAGCAGCGTAGGACTAGCGGGAGTGGCAGATACGCAGTATTTT

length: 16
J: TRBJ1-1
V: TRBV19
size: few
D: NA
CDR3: CASRPANGGTAPEGFF
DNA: TGTGCCAGTAGGCCCGCAAATGGGGGGACGGCTCCCGAAGGTTTCTTT

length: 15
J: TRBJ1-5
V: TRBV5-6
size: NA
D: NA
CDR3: CASSLGAGRNQPQHF
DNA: TGTGCCAGCAGCTTGGGGGCAGGTCGCAATCAGCCCCAGCATTTT

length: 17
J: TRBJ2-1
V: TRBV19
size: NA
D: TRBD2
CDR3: CASSGRTSGGPDNEQFF
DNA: TGTGCCAGTAGTGGTAGGACTAGCGGGGGGCCGGACAATGAGCAGTTCTTC

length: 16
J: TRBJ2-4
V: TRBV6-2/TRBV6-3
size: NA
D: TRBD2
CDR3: CASSFWTSGGANIQYF
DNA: TGTGCCAGCAGTTTCTGGACTAGCGGGGGGGCAAACATTCAGTACTTC

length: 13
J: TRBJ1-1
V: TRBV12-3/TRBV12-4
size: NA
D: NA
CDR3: CASSFQGNTEAFF
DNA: TGTGCCAGCAGTTTTCAGGGGAACACTGAAGCTTTCTTT

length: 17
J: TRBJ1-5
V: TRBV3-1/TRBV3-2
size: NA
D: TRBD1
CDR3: CASSQAGTAYSNQPQHF
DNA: TGTGCCAGCAGCCAAGCGGGGACAGCTTATAGCAATCAGCCCCAGCATTTT

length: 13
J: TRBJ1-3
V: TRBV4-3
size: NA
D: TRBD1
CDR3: CASSRTRGNPIYF
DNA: TGCGCCAGCAGCCGTACCAGGGGGAACCCCATATATTTT

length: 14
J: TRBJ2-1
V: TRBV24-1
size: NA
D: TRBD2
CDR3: CATSGSGGADEQFF
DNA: TGTGCCACCAGTGGCTCCGGGGGGGCGGATGAGCAGTTCTTC

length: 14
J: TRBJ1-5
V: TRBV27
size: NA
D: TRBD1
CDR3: CASSFDRGGSPQHF
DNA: TGTGCCAGCAGTTTTGACAGGGGTGGGTCGCCCCAGCATTTT

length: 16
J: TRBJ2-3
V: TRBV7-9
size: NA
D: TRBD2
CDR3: CASSVRGSGGTDTQYF
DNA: TGTGCCAGCAGCGTCAGAGGTAGCGGGGGAACAGATACGCAGTATTTT

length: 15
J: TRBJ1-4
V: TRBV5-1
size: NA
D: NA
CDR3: CASSLEVTEVRKLFF
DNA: TGCGCCAGCAGCTTGGAGGTGACAGAAGTCCGAAAACTGTTTTTT

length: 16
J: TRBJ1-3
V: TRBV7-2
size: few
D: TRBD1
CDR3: CASSLELDRVGNTIYF
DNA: TGTGCCAGCAGCTTAGAACTGGACAGGGTCGGAAACACCATATATTTT

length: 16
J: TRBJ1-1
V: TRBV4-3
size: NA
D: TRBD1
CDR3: CASSQEGTGTNTEAFF
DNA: TGCGCCAGCAGCCAAGAGGGGACAGGGACGAACACTGAAGCTTTCTTT

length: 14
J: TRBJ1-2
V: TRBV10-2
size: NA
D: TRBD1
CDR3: CASSEVGQGYGYTF
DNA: TGCGCCAGCAGTGAGGTGGGACAGGGTTATGGCTACACCTTC

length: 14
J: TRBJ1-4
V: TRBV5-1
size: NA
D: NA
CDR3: CASSLGPTEEKLFF
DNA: TGCGCCAGCAGCTTGGGTCCGACAGAAGAGAAACTGTTTTTT

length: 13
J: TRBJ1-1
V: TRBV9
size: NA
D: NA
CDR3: CASSLDDITEAFF
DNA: TGTGCCAGCAGCCTTGACGACATAACTGAAGCTTTCTTT

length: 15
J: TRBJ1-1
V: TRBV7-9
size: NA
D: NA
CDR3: CASSLAGRGNTEAFF
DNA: TGTGCCAGCAGCTTGGCTGGCAGGGGTAACACTGAAGCTTTCTTT

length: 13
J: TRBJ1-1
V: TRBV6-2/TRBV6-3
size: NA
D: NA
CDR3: CASTPRVNTEAFF
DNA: TGTGCCAGCACCCCCAGGGTTAACACTGAAGCTTTCTTT

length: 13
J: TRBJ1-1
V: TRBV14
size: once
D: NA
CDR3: CASSLTERTEAFF
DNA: TGTGCCAGCAGCCTGACAGAACGCACTGAAGCTTTCTTT

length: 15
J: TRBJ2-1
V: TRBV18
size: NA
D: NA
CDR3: CASSPGQSSYNEQFF
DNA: TGTGCCAGCTCACCAGGGCAGAGCTCCTACAATGAGCAGTTCTTC

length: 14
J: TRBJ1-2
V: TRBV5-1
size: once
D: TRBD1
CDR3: CASSLTGGLYGYTF
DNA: TGCGCCAGCAGCTTGACAGGGGGGCTGTATGGCTACACCTTC

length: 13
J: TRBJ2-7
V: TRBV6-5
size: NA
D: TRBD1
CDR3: CASSRDRGYEQYF
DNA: TGTGCCAGCAGTCGGGACAGGGGTTACGAGCAGTACTTC

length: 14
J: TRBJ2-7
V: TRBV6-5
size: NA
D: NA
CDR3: CASSRTASAYEQYF
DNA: TGTGCCAGCAGTCGGACAGCGTCAGCCTACGAGCAGTACTTC

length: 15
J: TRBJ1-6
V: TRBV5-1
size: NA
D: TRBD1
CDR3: CASSPLQGRGSPLHF
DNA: TGCGCCAGCAGCCCCTTACAGGGGAGAGGTTCACCCCTCCACTTT

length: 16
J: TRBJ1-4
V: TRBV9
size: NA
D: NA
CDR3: CASSVGQDTTNEKLFF
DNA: TGTGCCAGCAGCGTAGGACAAGACACCACTAATGAAAAACTGTTTTTT

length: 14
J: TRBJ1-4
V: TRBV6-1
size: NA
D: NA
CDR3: CASSDPQGIEKLFF
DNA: TGTGCCAGCAGTGATCCCCAGGGGATTGAAAAACTGTTTTTT

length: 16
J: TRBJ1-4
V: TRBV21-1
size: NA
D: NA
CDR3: CASSKATGGTNEKLFF
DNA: TGTGCCAGCAGCAAAGCGACGGGGGGTACTAATGAAAAACTGTTTTTT

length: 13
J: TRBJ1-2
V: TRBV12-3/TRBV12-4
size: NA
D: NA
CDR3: CASSLRGNYGYTF
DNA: TGTGCCAGCAGTTTGCGGGGGAACTATGGCTACACCTTC

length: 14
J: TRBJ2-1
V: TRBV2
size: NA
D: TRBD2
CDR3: CASEAGGPVNEQFF
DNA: TGTGCCAGCGAAGCGGGAGGGCCGGTTAATGAGCAGTTCTTC

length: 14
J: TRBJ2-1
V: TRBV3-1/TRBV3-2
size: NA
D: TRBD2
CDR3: CASSQDRGVGEQFF
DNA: TGTGCCAGCAGCCAAGATCGGGGGGTTGGGGAGCAGTTCTTC

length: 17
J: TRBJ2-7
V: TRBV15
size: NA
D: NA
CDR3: CATSRFSDPGGAYEQYF
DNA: TGTGCCACCAGCAGGTTTTCGGATCCCGGTGGGGCTTACGAGCAGTACTTC

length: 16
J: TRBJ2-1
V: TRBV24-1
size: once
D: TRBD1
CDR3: CATSDAGQGSYNEQFF
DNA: TGTGCCACCAGTGATGCGGGACAGGGCTCCTACAATGAGCAGTTCTTC

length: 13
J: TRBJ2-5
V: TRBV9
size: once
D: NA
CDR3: CASSGTVQETQYF
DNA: TGTGCCAGCAGCGGGACAGTTCAAGAGACCCAGTACTTC

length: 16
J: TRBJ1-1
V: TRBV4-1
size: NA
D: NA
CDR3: CASSQDMRWGRGEAFF
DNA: TGCGCCAGCAGCCAAGATATGCGTTGGGGGCGCGGGGAAGCTTTCTTT

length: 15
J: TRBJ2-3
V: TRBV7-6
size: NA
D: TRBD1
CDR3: CASSLGQGSTDTQYF
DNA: TGTGCCAGCAGCTTAGGACAGGGAAGCACAGATACGCAGTATTTT

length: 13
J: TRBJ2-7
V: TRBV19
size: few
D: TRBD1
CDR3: CASSKDRGYEQYF
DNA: TGTGCCAGTAGTAAGGACAGGGGGTACGAGCAGTACTTC

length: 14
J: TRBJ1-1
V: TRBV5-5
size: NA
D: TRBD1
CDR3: CASSLAPGGTEAFF
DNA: TGTGCCAGCAGCTTGGCCCCAGGGGGCACTGAAGCTTTCTTT

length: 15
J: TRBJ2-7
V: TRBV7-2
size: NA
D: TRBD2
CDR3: CASSSWTSGRSEQYF
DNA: TGTGCCAGCAGCTCATGGACTAGCGGGAGAAGCGAGCAGTACTTC

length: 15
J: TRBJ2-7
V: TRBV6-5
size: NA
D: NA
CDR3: CASSYSGSSGREQYF
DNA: TGTGCCAGCAGTTACTCGGGTTCTTCGGGTCGAGAGCAGTACTTC

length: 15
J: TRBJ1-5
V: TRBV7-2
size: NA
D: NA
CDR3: CASSLGTGRDQPQHF
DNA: TGTGCCAGCAGCTTAGGGACCGGGAGGGACCAGCCCCAGCATTTT

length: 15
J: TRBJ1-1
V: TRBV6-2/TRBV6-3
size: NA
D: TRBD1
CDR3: CASSRPGTENTEAFF
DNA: TGTGCCAGCAGCCGGCCCGGGACAGAGAACACTGAAGCTTTCTTT

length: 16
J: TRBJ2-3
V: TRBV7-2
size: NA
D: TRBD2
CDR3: CASSAGLARRTDTQYF
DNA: TGTGCCAGCAGCGCGGGACTAGCGAGACGCACAGATACGCAGTATTTT

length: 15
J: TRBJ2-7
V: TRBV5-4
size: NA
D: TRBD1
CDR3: CASSHGQGLSYEQYF
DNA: TGTGCCAGCAGTCACGGACAGGGGTTATCCTACGAGCAGTACTTC